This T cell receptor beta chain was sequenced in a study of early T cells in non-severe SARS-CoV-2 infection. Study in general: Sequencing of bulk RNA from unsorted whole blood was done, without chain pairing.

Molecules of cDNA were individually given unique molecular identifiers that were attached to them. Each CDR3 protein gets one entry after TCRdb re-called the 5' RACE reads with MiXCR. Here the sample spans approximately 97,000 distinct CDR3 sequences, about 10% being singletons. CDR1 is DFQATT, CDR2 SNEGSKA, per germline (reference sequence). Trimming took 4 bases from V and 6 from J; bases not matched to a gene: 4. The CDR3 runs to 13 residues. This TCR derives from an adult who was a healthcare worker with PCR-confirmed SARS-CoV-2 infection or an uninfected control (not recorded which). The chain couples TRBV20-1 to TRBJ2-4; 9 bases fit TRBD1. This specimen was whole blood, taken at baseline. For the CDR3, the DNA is TGCAGTGCTATACAGGGGGCAGGAAACATTCAGTACTTC. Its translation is CSAIQGAGNIQYF.